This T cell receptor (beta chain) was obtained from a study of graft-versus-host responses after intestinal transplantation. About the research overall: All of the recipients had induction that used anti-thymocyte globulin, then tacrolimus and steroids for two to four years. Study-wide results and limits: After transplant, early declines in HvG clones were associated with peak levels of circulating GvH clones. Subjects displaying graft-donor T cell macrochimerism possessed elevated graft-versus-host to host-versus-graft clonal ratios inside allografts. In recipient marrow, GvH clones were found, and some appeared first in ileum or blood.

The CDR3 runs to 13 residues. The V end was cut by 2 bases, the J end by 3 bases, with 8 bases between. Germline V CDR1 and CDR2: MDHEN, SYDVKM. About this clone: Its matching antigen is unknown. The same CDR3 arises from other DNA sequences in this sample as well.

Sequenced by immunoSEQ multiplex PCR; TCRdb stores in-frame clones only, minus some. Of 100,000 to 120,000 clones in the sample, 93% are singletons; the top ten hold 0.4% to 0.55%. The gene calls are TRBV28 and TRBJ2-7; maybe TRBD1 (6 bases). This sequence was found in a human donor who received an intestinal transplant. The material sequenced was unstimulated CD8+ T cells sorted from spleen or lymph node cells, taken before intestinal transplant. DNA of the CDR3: TGTGCCAGCAGTTTAAGAGGGGGCTACGAGCAGTACTTC. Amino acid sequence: CASSLRGGYEQYF.